This T cell receptor beta chain originates from a study of blood T cell repertoires in COVID-19 (dated by TCRdb to the early 2020s). A note on the overall study: Samples covering the acute and convalescent phases of COVID-19 were provided by collaborators in the United States, Italy and Spain. The dataset comprised deeply sampled blood TCRbeta repertoires from subjects exposed to, actively infected with, or recovered from COVID-19. Nearly every sample came with metadata listing a de-identified subject ID, COVID-19 status, age in years and sex. The prospective study material was composed of cDNA or gDNA derived from T cells, B-cell-depleted T cells, or PBMCs. Samples came from the ongoing ImmuneRACE study (first 160 participants) plus 1,254 subjects from 6 global collaborators. HLA class I and class II types, where available, came from metadata supplied by the sample provider rather than from assay-based typing. The repertoires were made available in a free public database intended to serve as a resource for research on the immune response to SARS-CoV-2.

The paper as a whole reports these results and caveats: How much clinical and demographic metadata was included differed by source and by participant, and the metadata was provided uncurated.

The CDR1 and CDR2 encoded by the germline V gene (reference sequence) are SGHNT and YYREEE. The CDR3 numbers 14 residues from cysteine through phenylalanine. Left in the record is the CDR3 DNA by itself, 42 bases read in frame from the first base. Germline trimming: 3 bases from V, 6 bases from J; junction bases outside gene matches: 6. A word on this clone: Its antigen specificity is not known. Nothing much larger sits one base from this clone, and base qualities are not available.

Each collaborating institution followed its own protocols to collect whole blood in K2EDTA tubes. For TCRbeta analysis, collaborators shipped samples in one of three forms: frozen whole blood, isolated PBMCs, or DNA extracted from either of those sample types. TCRbeta CDR3 regions were amplified from genomic DNA using the immunoSEQ Assay, a bias-controlled multiplex PCR. Per the original workflow: The number of nucleated cells in each sample was estimated from the amplification of reference gene primers within the assay. To quantify the absolute abundance of each unique TCRbeta CDR3 rearrangement, sequence reads were collapsed and filtered. For each sample, productive Simpson clonality was calculated as the square root of Simpson's diversity index over productive rearrangements. In TCRdb, the immuneACCESS table is reduced to in-frame sequences with V and J assigned. These tables do not hold every clone; where another copy was compared, an unresolved V gene accounts for under half, and the others remain unexplained. V, J and clone size are taken as reported in that table, and D and trimming were inferred from the DNA itself. For this sample there are 60,000 or so clones; almost 80% appear just once. Around 3.5% of the sample lies in the top ten.

The sample consisted of peripheral blood. This sequence was found in a man in his sixties with acute or convalescent COVID-19. The chain was built from TRBV5-4 and TRBJ2-7; TRBD1 agrees with 10 junctional bases. The DNA sequence reads TGTGCCAGCAGCTCGGGACAGGGGAGTACCGAGCAGTACTTC. Protein translation: CASSSGQGSTEQYF.